This is a list of T cell receptor beta chains from one sample in a study of Ad26.COV2.S vaccination and SARS-CoV-2 variants. TCRdb's table, derived via immunoSEQ multiplex PCR, lists solely in-frame clones and lacks some. The sample lists some 250,000 clones, approximately 90% occurring once. This material consisted of peripheral blood, taken in a trial of Ad26.COV2.S vaccine versus placebo. These TCRs come from a person aged 18-60 years who received the Ad26.COV2.S COVID-19 vaccine or a placebo. Both conserved end residues are trimmed from each CDR3. Fields, in order: V gene, J gene, CDR3 length, CDR3 protein.

TRBV21-1	TRBJ2-3	13	ASSKGVQSQDTQY
TRBV6-5	TRBJ1-1	12	ASRFRGQRTEAF
TRBV24-1	TRBJ2-7	12	ATSPSMDNYEQY
TRBV5-5	TRBJ1-2	12	ASTRDRGVTGYT
TRBV6-5	TRBJ2-4	12	ASKLAGGGNIQY
TRBV7-3	TRBJ2-1	13	ASSLIRGSYNEQF
TRBV19	TRBJ1-5	12	ASSSTGSNQPQH
TRBV11-2	TRBJ2-2	13	ASSWLAGTFGELF
TRBV28	TRBJ2-7	15	ASSTFWGAAGPNEQY
TRBV14	TRBJ1-3	10	ASSQEGNTIY
TRBV11-2	TRBJ1-3	14	ASSLTRTSSGNTIY
TRBV2	TRBJ2-3	13	ASSDRKPSTDTQY
TRBV28	TRBJ2-5	9	ASSYEETQY
TRBV7-6	TRBJ2-4	18	ASSLGAGTGITLAKNIQY
TRBV7-8	TRBJ1-2	10	ASSPDLYGYT
TRBV6-5	TRBJ2-1	11	ASSYSFTGEQF